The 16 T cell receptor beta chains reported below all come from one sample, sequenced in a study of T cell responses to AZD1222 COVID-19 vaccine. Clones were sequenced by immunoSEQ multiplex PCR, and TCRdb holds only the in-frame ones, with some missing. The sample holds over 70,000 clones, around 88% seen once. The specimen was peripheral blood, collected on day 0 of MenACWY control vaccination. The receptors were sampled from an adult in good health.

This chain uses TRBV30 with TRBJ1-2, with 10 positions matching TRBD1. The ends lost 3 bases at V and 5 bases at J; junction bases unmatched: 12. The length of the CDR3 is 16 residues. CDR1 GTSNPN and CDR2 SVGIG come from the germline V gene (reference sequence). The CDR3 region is CAWSPFPGQGRYGYTF. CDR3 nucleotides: TGTGCCTGGAGCCCCTTCCCGGGACAGGGGAGGTATGGCTACACCTTC.

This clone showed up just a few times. The CDR3 nucleotides read TGTGCCAGCAGTGCCCAGCGGTGGAGGGCCTACAATGAGCAGTTCTTC. Translating it yields CASSAQRWRAYNEQFF. This chain links TRBV6-1 with TRBJ2-1, with a tentative D call TRBD2 (6 bases). Trimming removed 4 bases at V and 2 bases at J, with 15 bases between. There are 16 residues in the CDR3. Per the germline V gene, CDR1 is MNHNS and CDR2 is SASEGT.

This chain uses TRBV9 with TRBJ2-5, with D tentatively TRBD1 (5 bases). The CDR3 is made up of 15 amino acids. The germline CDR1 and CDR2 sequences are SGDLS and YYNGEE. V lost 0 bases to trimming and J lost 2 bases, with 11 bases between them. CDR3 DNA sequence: TGTGCCAGCAGCGTAGACTGGAAGGGGCAAGAGACCCAGTACTTC. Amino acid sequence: CASSVDWKGQETQYF.

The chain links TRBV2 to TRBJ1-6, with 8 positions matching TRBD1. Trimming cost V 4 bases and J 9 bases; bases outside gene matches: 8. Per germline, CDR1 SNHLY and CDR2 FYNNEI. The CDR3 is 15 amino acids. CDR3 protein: CASSVGTGDGSPLHF. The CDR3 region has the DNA TGTGCCAGCAGTGTAGGGACAGGTGATGGTTCACCCCTCCACTTT.

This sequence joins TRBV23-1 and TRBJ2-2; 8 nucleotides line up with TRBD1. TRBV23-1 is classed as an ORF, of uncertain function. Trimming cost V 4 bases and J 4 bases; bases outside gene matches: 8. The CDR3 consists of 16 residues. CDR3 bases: TGCGCCAGCAGTCCCTGGGCCAGGGGGCTCACCGGGGAGCTGTTTTTT. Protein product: CASSPWARGLTGELFF.

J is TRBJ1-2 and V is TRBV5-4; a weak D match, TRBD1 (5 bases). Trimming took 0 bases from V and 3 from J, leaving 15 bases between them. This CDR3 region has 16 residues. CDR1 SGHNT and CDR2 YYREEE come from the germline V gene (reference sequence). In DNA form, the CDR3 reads TGTGCCAGCAGCTTGGTAACGGGGGTAAGGGACTATGGCTACACCTTC. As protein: CASSLVTGVRDYGYTF.

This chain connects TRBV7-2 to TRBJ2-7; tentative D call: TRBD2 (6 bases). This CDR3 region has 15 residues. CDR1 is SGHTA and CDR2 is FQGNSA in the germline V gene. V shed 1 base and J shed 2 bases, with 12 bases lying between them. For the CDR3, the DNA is TGTGCCAGCAGCTTAGAGCGGGTTTCAGCCTACGAGCAGTACTTC. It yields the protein CASSLERVSAYEQYF. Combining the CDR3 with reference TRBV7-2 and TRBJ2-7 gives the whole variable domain GAGVSQSPSNKVTEKGKDVELRCDPISGHTALYWYRQSLGQGLEFLIYFQGNSAPDKSGLPSDRFSAERTGGSVSTLTIQRTQQEDSAVYLCASSLERVSAYEQYFGPGTRLTVT.

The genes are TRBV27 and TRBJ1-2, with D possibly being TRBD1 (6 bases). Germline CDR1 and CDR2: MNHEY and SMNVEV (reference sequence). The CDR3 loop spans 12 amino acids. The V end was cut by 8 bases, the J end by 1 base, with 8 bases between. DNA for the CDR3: TGTGCCAGCTGGGACATTAACTATGGCTACACCTTC. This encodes CASWDINYGYTF.

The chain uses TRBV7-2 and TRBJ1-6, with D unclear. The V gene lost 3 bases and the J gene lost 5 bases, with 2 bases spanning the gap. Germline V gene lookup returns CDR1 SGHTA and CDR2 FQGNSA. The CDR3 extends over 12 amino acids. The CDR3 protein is CASSLNNSPLHF. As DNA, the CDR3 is TGTGCCAGCAGCTTGAATAATTCACCCCTCCACTTT.

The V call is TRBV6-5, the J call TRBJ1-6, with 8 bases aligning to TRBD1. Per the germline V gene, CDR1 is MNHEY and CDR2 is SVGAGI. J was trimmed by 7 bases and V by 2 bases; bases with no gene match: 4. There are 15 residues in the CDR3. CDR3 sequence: CASSYGGQGNSPLHF. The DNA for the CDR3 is TGTGCCAGCAGTTACGGTGGACAGGGCAATTCACCCCTCCACTTT.

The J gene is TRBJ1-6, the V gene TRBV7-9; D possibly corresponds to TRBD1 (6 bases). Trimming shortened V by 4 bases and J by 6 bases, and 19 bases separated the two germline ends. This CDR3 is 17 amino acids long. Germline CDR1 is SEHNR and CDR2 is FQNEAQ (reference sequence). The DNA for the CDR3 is TGTGCCAGCAGCTCGACCGTCCAGGGGCAGGGTAATTCACCCCTCCACTTT. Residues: CASSSTVQGQGNSPLHF.

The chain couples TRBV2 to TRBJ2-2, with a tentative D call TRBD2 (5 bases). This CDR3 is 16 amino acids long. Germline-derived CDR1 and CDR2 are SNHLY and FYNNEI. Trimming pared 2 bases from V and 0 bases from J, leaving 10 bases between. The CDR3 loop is CASSEFRGPNTGELFF. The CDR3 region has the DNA TGTGCCAGCAGTGAATTCCGGGGTCCGAACACCGGGGAGCTGTTTTTT.

CDR3 loop: CASSQGGGSNEQFF. As DNA, the CDR3 is TGTGCCAGCAGCCAAGGAGGGGGCTCGAATGAGCAGTTCTTC. The chain joins TRBV4-2 to TRBJ2-1; 7 positions match TRBD1. Germline V gene sequence: CDR1 LGHNA, CDR2 YNFKEQ. The CDR3 runs 14 residues. After removal of 1 base from V and 7 bases from J, the junction contained 4 bases not matched to a gene.

The CDR3 sequence is CASSQRGMGEKLFF. CDR3 in DNA: TGTGCCAGCAGCCAACGGGGGATGGGTGAAAAACTGTTTTTT. The chain uses TRBV3-1 (or the pseudogene TRBV3-2) and TRBJ1-4; possible D gene TRBD1, 5 bases. V lost 2 bases, J lost 7 bases, and 11 bases lay in between. Looked up from germline, CDR1 is LGHDT and CDR2 is YNNKEL (reference sequence). The CDR3 is made up of 14 amino acids.

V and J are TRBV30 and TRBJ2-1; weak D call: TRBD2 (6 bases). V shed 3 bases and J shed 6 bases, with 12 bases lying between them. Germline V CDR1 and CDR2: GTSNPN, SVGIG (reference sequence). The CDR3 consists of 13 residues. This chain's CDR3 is CAWSSGLLNEQFF. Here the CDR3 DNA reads TGTGCCTGGAGCAGCGGGCTCCTCAATGAGCAGTTCTTC.

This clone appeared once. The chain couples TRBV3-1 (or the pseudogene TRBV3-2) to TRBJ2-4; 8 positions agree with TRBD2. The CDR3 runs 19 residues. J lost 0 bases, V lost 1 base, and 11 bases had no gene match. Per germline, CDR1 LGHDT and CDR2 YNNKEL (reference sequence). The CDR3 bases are TGTGCCAGCAGCCAAGTAAAAGCGGGGGACGCCCTAGCCAAAAACATTCAGTACTTC. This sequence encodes CASSQVKAGDALAKNIQYF.